This is a list of T cell receptor beta chains from one sample in a study of T cell responses to AZD1222 COVID-19 vaccine. TCRdb's table, derived via immunoSEQ multiplex PCR, lists solely in-frame clones and lacks some. Of around 140,000 clones detected, roughly 90% appear once; the ten largest clones hold about 1.3%. The material sequenced was peripheral blood, taken on day 0 of AZD1222 vaccination. Every receptor here comes from an adult in good health. The CDR3 runs from the conserved cysteine through the conserved F or W. D genes are given only for firm matches. Some rows have no size entry. The others give once, few or many, or a class for an expanded clone.

TRBJ1-4,TRBD1,.,TRBV5-1,TGCGCCAGCAGCTTGGCCGGGACAGGGGGATCCGATGAAAAACTGTTTTTT,CASSLAGTGGSDEKLFF
TRBJ2-3,TRBD1,.,TRBV18,TGTGCCAGCTCACGACAGGGGGTGGCAACAGATACGCAGTATTTT,CASSRQGVATDTQYF
TRBJ2-3,TRBD1,.,TRBV9,TGTGCCAGCAGCGTAGAGACAGGGGATGCGGATACGCAGTATTTT,CASSVETGDADTQYF
TRBJ2-2,.,.,TRBV21-1,TGTGCCAGCAGCAAAGTAGGACAGGGTCTTGTCGGGGAGCTGTTTTTT,CASSKVGQGLVGELFF
TRBJ1-5,.,once,TRBV7-8,TGTGCCAGCAGCTTGGGTAGGACTCAGCCCCAGCATTTT,CASSLGRTQPQHF
TRBJ1-2,.,.,TRBV12-5,TGTGCTAGTGGTTTGGTCCATGGCTACACCTTC,CASGLVHGYTF
TRBJ2-6,.,few,TRBV6-2/TRBV6-3,TGTGCCAGCAGTTTTGATGGGGGTTCTGGGGCCAACGTCCTGACTTTC,CASSFDGGSGANVLTF
TRBJ1-2,TRBD1,.,TRBV7-9,TGTGCCAGCAGCTTAGAGACAGGGTTCGACGGCTACACCTTC,CASSLETGFDGYTF
TRBJ1-4,TRBD1,.,TRBV7-4,TGTGCCAGCAGACGAGACAGGGGATGGAGGAATGAAAAACTGTTTTTT,CASRRDRGWRNEKLFF
TRBJ2-7,.,.,TRBV11-3,TGTGCCAGCAGCGGGACCTCCTACGAGCAGTACTTC,CASSGTSYEQYF
TRBJ2-3,.,.,TRBV9,TGTGCCAGCAGCCTAACGACCCGGGGAGGAGATACGCAGTATTTT,CASSLTTRGGDTQYF
TRBJ1-3,.,.,TRBV11-3,TGTGCCAGCAGCTTAGTAGGCGGTACTTCTTCTGGAAACACCATATATTTT,CASSLVGGTSSGNTIYF
TRBJ2-1,.,.,TRBV14,TGTGCCAGCAGCCAAGAGGGGTTTCGTGGTAATGAGCAGTTCTTC,CASSQEGFRGNEQFF
TRBJ2-2,.,.,TRBV14,TGTGCCAGCAGCCCCGTGAGGATAGAATCCGGGGAGCTGTTTTTT,CASSPVRIESGELFF
TRBJ2-7,TRBD2,.,TRBV9,TGTGCCAGCAGCGTCTCTAGCGGGAGCCACGGCTACGAGCAGTACTTC,CASSVSSGSHGYEQYF
TRBJ1-6,TRBD1,.,TRBV27,TGTGCCAGCAGTCTGACAGGGATGGGTTCACCCCTCCACTTT,CASSLTGMGSPLHF
TRBJ1-3,TRBD1,.,TRBV9,TGTGCCAGCAGCGTAGGGACAGGGGGCTCTGGAAACACCATATATTTT,CASSVGTGGSGNTIYF
TRBJ1-5,.,few,TRBV12-5,TGTGCTAGTGGTTTGTTTCAGGGGTTTCAGCCCCAGCATTTT,CASGLFQGFQPQHF
TRBJ1-2,.,once,TRBV29-1,TGCAGCCCCGTTTTGTTAGCTGGCTACACCTTC,CSPVLLAGYTF
TRBJ2-3,TRBD2,.,TRBV10-3,TGTGCCATCAGTCCGGGACTAGCGGCCTATACGCAGTATTTT,CAISPGLAAYTQYF
TRBJ1-2,.,.,TRBV7-9,TGTGCCAGCAGGAGGGCAGGGGCTAATGGTGGCTACACCTTC,CASRRAGANGGYTF
TRBJ1-5,.,.,TRBV5-1,TGCGCCAGCAGTGTGGGTGGGGCAGGGAGTCAGCCCCAGCATTTT,CASSVGGAGSQPQHF
TRBJ1-2,TRBD1,.,TRBV7-8,TGTGCCAGCAGCTTAGCGACGGGACAGGGGCACTATGGCTACACCTTC,CASSLATGQGHYGYTF
TRBJ1-5,.,.,TRBV6-2/TRBV6-3,TGTGCCAGCAGTTTCACGGGGGGCAATCAGCCCCAGCATTTT,CASSFTGGNQPQHF
TRBJ2-3,.,.,TRBV10-3,TGTGCCATCCGTCCAGGGGAGGCAGATACGCAGTATTTT,CAIRPGEADTQYF
TRBJ1-2,TRBD1,.,TRBV6-5,TGTGCCAGCAGTAGGACAGGTGGTGGCTACACCTTC,CASSRTGGGYTF
TRBJ2-1,.,.,TRBV30,TGTGCCTGGAGTGTACTTAAAAGCGGCGGCTCCTACAATGAGCAGTTCTTC,CAWSVLKSGGSYNEQFF
TRBJ1-4,.,.,TRBV7-2,TGTGCCAGCAGCCAAGCTGGGGCAACTAATGAAAAACTGTTTTTT,CASSQAGATNEKLFF
TRBJ1-4,TRBD1,.,TRBV5-6,TGTGCCAGCAGCCGTTTACAGGGGGCATTCTTCGGTAATGAAAAACTGTTTTTT,CASSRLQGAFFGNEKLFF
TRBJ2-7,.,.,TRBV13,TGTGCCAGCAGCTTGGATGGGGACTACGAGCAGTACTTC,CASSLDGDYEQYF
TRBJ2-1,.,.,TRBV29-1,TGCAGCGTTGCTAAATCAGACCAAGAGCAGTTCTTC,CSVAKSDQEQFF
TRBJ2-5,TRBD2,.,TRBV7-9,TGTGCCAGCAGCTTCAAGGGACTAGCGGTTAGGGAGACCCAGTACTTC,CASSFKGLAVRETQYF
TRBJ1-6,TRBD1,.,TRBV30,TGTGCCTGGAATAAGGGGGCGGATTCACCCCTCCACTTT,CAWNKGADSPLHF
TRBJ2-3,.,.,TRBV6-2/TRBV6-3,TGTGCCAGCAGTTACAGGGACAAAAGCACAGATACGCAGTATTTT,CASSYRDKSTDTQYF
TRBJ2-2,.,.,TRBV12-3/TRBV12-4,TGTGCCAGCAGTTTAGGGGCCGGGGAGCTGTTTTTT,CASSLGAGELFF
TRBJ1-4,.,.,TRBV19,TGTGCCAGTAGTGTACCGGGACCAACTAATGAAAAACTGTTTTTT,CASSVPGPTNEKLFF
TRBJ1-1,.,.,TRBV6-5,TGTGCCAGCACCCACAGAGGTAACACTGAAGCTTTCTTT,CASTHRGNTEAFF
TRBJ2-3,.,.,TRBV11-3,TGTGCCAGCAGCTTAGCGAGGGACGACAGGCGAGATACGCAGTATTTT,CASSLARDDRRDTQYF
TRBJ2-3,TRBD2,.,TRBV7-9,TGTGCCAGCAGCTCTGCGCGGGGGGTCCCATCTAGCACAGATACGCAGTATTTT,CASSSARGVPSSTDTQYF
TRBJ2-5,.,.,TRBV5-1,TGCGCCAGCAGCTTGTCGGGGCGGATCCAAGAGACCCAGTACTTC,CASSLSGRIQETQYF
TRBJ1-2,.,.,TRBV5-4,TGTGCCAGCAGCCGTGACTATGGCTACACCTTC,CASSRDYGYTF
TRBJ1-5,TRBD1,.,TRBV28,TGTGCCAGCAGCCGAGGGACAGAAGCATTCAATCAGCCCCAGCATTTT,CASSRGTEAFNQPQHF
TRBJ2-1,TRBD2,.,TRBV6-5,TGTGCCACTACGGGGCTAGCGGGACTCAATGAGCAGTTCTTC,CATTGLAGLNEQFF
TRBJ2-1,TRBD2,.,TRBV11-2,TGTGCCAGCAGCTTCTCGGCCGCGGGGGGCTTCGCCAATGAGCAGTTCTTC,CASSFSAAGGFANEQFF
TRBJ2-7,.,.,TRBV10-2,TGCGCCAGCAGGGGTCGGCCGGGGCGCGAGCAGTACTTC,CASRGRPGREQYF
TRBJ1-2,.,.,TRBV30,TGTGCCTGGAGTGTACTAGGGGTGAACTATGGCTACACCTTC,CAWSVLGVNYGYTF
TRBJ2-1,TRBD2,once,TRBV5-4,TGTGCCAGCAGCTTGACTAGCGGGATCTACAATGAGCAGTTCTTC,CASSLTSGIYNEQFF
TRBJ2-1,TRBD2,.,TRBV4-3,TGCGCCAGCAGCCAGTCCCGTGGGAGCGGGAGAATCGGTGAGCAGTTCTTC,CASSQSRGSGRIGEQFF
TRBJ1-5,.,.,TRBV19,TGTGCCAGTAGTACTTTTAGCGGAAGTGGCCAGCCCCAGCATTTT,CASSTFSGSGQPQHF
TRBJ2-7,.,.,TRBV7-9,TGTGCCAGCAGCCCGCCCGGAGGGCTCTACGAGCAGTACTTC,CASSPPGGLYEQYF